The 29 T cell receptor beta chains reported below all come from one sample, sequenced in a study of blood T cell repertoires in COVID-19. TCRdb keeps only in-frame clones here, not all; method: immunoSEQ multiplex PCR. This sample has 120,000 to 150,000 clones, with around 84% found just once. The sequenced material came from PBMCs or T cells enriched from blood (not recorded which). Source of these receptors: a woman aged 45-65 years who had been exposed to COVID-19.

The chain links TRBV9 to TRBJ2-3; 9 nucleotides line up with TRBD2. J was trimmed by 5 bases and V by 1 base; bases with no gene match: 5. Germline lookup yields CDR1 SGDLS and CDR2 YYNGEE. This CDR3 is built from 15 residues. The CDR3 nucleotides are TGTGCCAGCAGCGTACGGCGGGAGGGCCAAGATACGCAGTATTTT. It is translated as CASSVRREGQDTQYF.

Here the CDR3 reads CASRTGTSYPETQYF. The CDR3 DNA is TGTGCCAGCAGGACCGGGACTAGTTATCCGGAGACCCAGTACTTC. This chain joins TRBV27 and TRBJ2-5; 8 nucleotides agree with TRBD2. Germline V gene lookup returns CDR1 MNHEY and CDR2 SMNVEV (reference sequence). V lost 6 bases, J lost 5 bases, and 11 bases stayed unmatched. CDR3 length: 15 amino acids.

V and J are TRBV7-2 and TRBJ1-1; 8 nucleotides align to TRBD1. After removal of 6 bases from V and 3 bases from J, the junction contained 3 bases not matched to a gene. The CDR3 runs 13 residues. Germline lookup yields CDR1 SGHTA and CDR2 FQGNSA. The CDR3 loop is CASRMDRDTEAFF. CDR3 DNA sequence: TGTGCCAGCAGGATGGACAGGGACACTGAAGCTTTCTTT. The entire variable domain, with the rest obtained from reference TRBV7-2 and TRBJ1-1, is as follows: GAGVSQSPSNKVTEKGKDVELRCDPISGHTALYWYRQSLGQGLEFLIYFQGNSAPDKSGLPSDRFSAERTGGSVSTLTIQRTQQEDSAVYLCASRMDRDTEAFFGQGTRLTVV.

This clone was seen only a few times. V usage is TRBV2 and J usage is TRBJ2-2, with TRBD2 matching 8 bases. Trimming took 5 bases from V and 1 from J; bases not matched to a gene: 15. The CDR3 runs to 19 residues. Germline assignment: CDR1 SNHLY and CDR2 FYNNEI. The CDR3 loop is CASSRTDGGGPQNTGELFF. The DNA for the CDR3 is TGTGCCAGCAGTCGAACGGATGGCGGGGGGCCTCAGAACACCGGGGAGCTGTTTTTT.

The chain couples TRBV9 to TRBJ2-5; 10 bases align to TRBD1. CDR1 is SGDLS and CDR2 is YYNGEE in the germline V gene. CDR3 length: 16 residues. V lost 4 bases and J lost 3; bases outside the gene matches: 9. The chain's CDR3 is CASSPRDRGLEETQYF. CDR3 bases: TGTGCCAGCAGCCCCCGGGACAGGGGCCTAGAAGAGACCCAGTACTTC.

The chain employs TRBV5-1 and TRBJ2-2; D is possibly TRBD2 (7 bases). Trimming took 4 bases from V and 7 from J, leaving 17 bases between them. This CDR3 has 15 residues. Germline values: CDR1 SGHRS, CDR2 YFSETQ. Here the CDR3 reads CASSQAGGQGGELFF. As DNA, the CDR3 is TGCGCCAGCAGCCAGGCCGGGGGGCAAGGCGGGGAGCTGTTTTTT.

The V gene is TRBV5-1, the J gene TRBJ1-1; the D is unclear. Germline-derived CDR1 and CDR2 are SGHRS and YFSETQ. Between the trimmed V and J ends, which lost 2 bases and 2 bases, there was a span of 7 bases. This CDR3 is 13 amino acids long. Here the CDR3 DNA reads TGCGCCAGCAGCTTACAGAGCAACACTGAAGCTTTCTTT. It specifies CASSLQSNTEAFF.

This chain uses TRBV7-2 with TRBJ2-3; D uncertain. This CDR3 region has 12 residues. Germline CDR1 and CDR2: SGHTA and FQGNSA. V lost 5 bases and J lost 3, with 6 bases in between. The CDR3 loop reads CASSLQTDTQYF. In nucleotides, the CDR3 is TGTGCCAGCAGCCTTCAGACAGATACGCAGTATTTT. The full variable domain, with the rest looked up from reference TRBV7-2 and TRBJ2-3, is GAGVSQSPSNKVTEKGKDVELRCDPISGHTALYWYRQSLGQGLEFLIYFQGNSAPDKSGLPSDRFSAERTGGSVSTLTIQRTQQEDSAVYLCASSLQTDTQYFGPGTRLTVL.

The chain links TRBV7-2 to TRBJ2-3, with 9 bases lining up with TRBD2. CDR1 is SGHTA, CDR2 FQGNSA, per germline. Unmatched junction bases numbered 7, after V lost 1 base and J lost 5 bases. This CDR3 is built from 16 residues. The CDR3 bases are TGTGCCAGCAGCTTAGGGGCTAGCGGGGTGGGAGATACGCAGTATTTT. Its protein product is CASSLGASGVGDTQYF.

This rearrangement joins TRBV18 to TRBJ2-1; 8 nucleotides match TRBD2. V was clipped by 3 bases and J by 7 bases; unmatched bases: 5. This CDR3 spans 14 amino acids. The germline CDR1 and CDR2 sequences are KGHSH and LQKENI. CDR3 sequence: CASSPGLEQNEQFF. The CDR3 region has the DNA TGTGCCAGCTCACCGGGACTAGAGCAAAATGAGCAGTTCTTC.

J is TRBJ2-2 and V is TRBV3-1 (or the pseudogene TRBV3-2), with 7 bases aligning to TRBD2. The CDR3 spans 15 residues. CDR1 and CDR2 from the germline V gene are LGHDT and YNNKEL (reference sequence). Trimming at V came to 0 bases and at J to 8 bases, leaving 6 bases not matched to a gene. CDR3 in amino acids: CASSQEVAGLGELFF. The CDR3 nucleotides are TGTGCCAGCAGCCAAGAGGTAGCGGGTTTGGGGGAGCTGTTTTTT.

A single count supports this clone. J is TRBJ2-7 and V is TRBV19, with a possible D match to TRBD2 (6 bases). Trimming stripped 10 bases from V and 2 bases from J, with 18 bases between. Germline V gene data show CDR1 as LNHDA and CDR2 as SQIVND (reference sequence). The CDR3 has 14 amino acids. CDR3 sequence reads: CATSTSSVAYEQYF. For the CDR3, the DNA is TGTGCCACCTCCACTTCTAGCGTGGCCTACGAGCAGTACTTC.

The rearrangement links TRBV7-8 to TRBJ1-3; perhaps TRBD1 as D (6 bases). This CDR3 contains 14 residues. The V gene's germline CDR1 is SGHVS and CDR2 FQNEAQ. Trimming removed 6 bases at V and 4 bases at J, with 13 bases between. This chain's CDR3 is CASSRTDRGNTIYF. The DNA for the CDR3 is TGTGCCAGCAGTCGGACAGATCGAGGAAACACCATATATTTT.

The rearrangement joins TRBV20-1 to TRBJ1-4; no firm D call. This CDR3 is 14 amino acids long. Trimming removed 3 bases at V and 7 bases at J, with 15 bases between. Germline lookup yields CDR1 DFQATT and CDR2 SNEGSKA (reference sequence). The CDR3 loop is CSASDTAGGEKLFF. The CDR3 coding sequence is TGCAGTGCTAGTGACACTGCGGGCGGTGAAAAACTGTTTTTT.

This chain links TRBV6-5 with TRBJ1-2, with a weak D call TRBD1 (5 bases). CDR1 and CDR2 from the germline V gene are MNHEY and SVGAGI. V was cut by 8 bases and J by 5 bases, with 15 bases left in between. This CDR3 is built from 13 residues. The CDR3 nucleotides are TGTGCCAGCCACCGGACGGGGGGGTATGGCTACACCTTC. Its translation: CASHRTGGYGYTF.

This clone was picked up one time. The V gene is TRBV19, the J gene TRBJ2-2, with 11 bases fitting TRBD1. CDR1 is LNHDA and CDR2 is SQIVND in the germline V gene (reference sequence). The CDR3 covers 15 residues. The ends lost 10 bases at V and 7 bases at J; junction bases unmatched: 11. This chain's CDR3 is CATYPGTGGLGELFF. CDR3 DNA sequence: TGTGCCACTTACCCCGGGACAGGGGGTCTCGGGGAGCTGTTTTTT.

The chain has TRBV5-6 and TRBJ1-6; D is unresolved. The germline CDR1 and CDR2 sequences are SGHDT and YYEEEE. Trimming stripped 0 bases from V and 6 bases from J, with 16 bases between. This CDR3 has 17 residues. The CDR3 DNA reads TGTGCCAGCAGCTTGGCCGGAGGAGCCACCATTAATTCACCCCTCCACTTT. This encodes CASSLAGGATINSPLHF.

The chain has TRBV25-1 and TRBJ1-1; 7 positions match TRBD1. The germline V gene encodes CDR1 MGHDK and CDR2 SYGVNS. CDR3 length equals 14 residues. V was pared by 4 bases and J by 7 bases, with 9 bases of the junction left unmatched. The chain's CDR3 is CASSARQGPVEAFF. The CDR3 DNA reads TGTGCCAGCAGTGCAAGACAGGGTCCTGTTGAAGCTTTCTTT.

The genes are TRBV7-3 and TRBJ2-3; a weak D match, TRBD1 (5 bases). The CDR3 loop spans 16 amino acids. The V gene lost 0 bases and the J gene lost 0 bases, with 10 bases spanning the gap. The germline CDR1 and CDR2 sequences are SGHTA and FQGTGA. The CDR3 DNA sequence: TGTGCCAGCAGCTTAACGGCAGGGTCTAGCACAGATACGCAGTATTTT. Amino acids: CASSLTAGSSTDTQYF.

DNA of the CDR3: TGTGCCAGTAGTGCGACTGGGGGCCTTTACGAGCAGTACTTC. It codes for CASSATGGLYEQYF. This chain connects TRBV19 to TRBJ2-7; D possibly corresponds to TRBD1 (6 bases). There are 14 residues in the CDR3. The ends were cut back, 5 bases at V and 4 bases at J, with 15 bases in the middle. Germline assignment: CDR1 LNHDA and CDR2 SQIVND (reference sequence). Complete variable domain (other parts from reference TRBV19 and TRBJ2-7): DGGITQSPKYLFRKEGQNVTLSCEQNLNHDAMYWYRQDPGQGLRLIYYSQIVNDFQKGDIAEGYSVSREKKESFPLTVTSAQKNPTAFYLCASSATGGLYEQYFGPGTRLTVT.

The count of this clone is one. This rearrangement joins TRBV9 to TRBJ2-7; a weak D match, TRBD2 (5 bases). CDR3 length equals 13 residues. Germline CDR1 reads SGDLS; CDR2 reads YYNGEE. Trimming left V 0 bases short and J 6 bases short, with 10 bases between. The CDR3 sequence: CASSVGAAGEQYF. The CDR3 DNA follows: TGTGCCAGCAGCGTAGGAGCGGCGGGCGAGCAGTACTTC.

For this clone: The junction differs from germline at one of its ends, possibly a read error. This same CDR3 is encoded by further DNA sequences in the sample. The chain is built from TRBV5-3 and TRBJ1-1, with D unclear. TRBV5-3 is treated as an ORF (open reading frame) with a function not yet certain. The CDR3 has 16 residues. DNA of the CDR3: TGTGCCAGAAGCTCCGGTGACACCTTAATGAACACTGAAGCCTTCTTT. Amino acid sequence: CARSSGDTLMNTEAFF.

The rearrangement links TRBV9 to TRBJ2-3; TRBD1 might be the D (5 bases). V lost 2 bases and J lost 2, with 15 bases in between. CDR3 length equals 16 residues. Germline loops: CDR1 SGDLS, CDR2 YYNGEE. The CDR3 loop is CASSVLAGHITDTQYF. Here the CDR3 DNA reads TGTGCCAGCAGCGTTTTAGCTGGACATATCACAGATACGCAGTATTTT.

The J gene is TRBJ2-2, the V gene TRBV5-1; TRBD1 matches 9 bases. With 4 bases clipped from V and 6 bases from J, the junction kept 10 bases outside the gene matches. This CDR3 has 16 residues. CDR1 is SGHRS, CDR2 YFSETQ, per germline. DNA of the CDR3: TGCGCCAGCAGCGCGGCCGGGACAGGGTTGGCCGGGGAGCTGTTTTTT. Translating it yields CASSAAGTGLAGELFF.

The V and J genes are TRBV5-1 and TRBJ1-4; TRBD1 matches 7 bases. V was pared by 0 bases and J by 7 bases, with 3 bases of the junction left unmatched. The CDR3 runs to 14 residues. Germline-derived CDR1 and CDR2 are SGHRS and YFSETQ. CDR3 nucleotide sequence: TGCGCCAGCAGCTTGGACAGGGGTGGTGAAAAACTGTTTTTT. Encoded protein: CASSLDRGGEKLFF.

The chain joins TRBV6-5 to TRBJ1-4; D is unresolved. V was trimmed by 6 bases and J by 11 bases, leaving 13 bases between them. This CDR3 has 12 residues. Germline CDR1 reads MNHEY; CDR2 reads SVGAGI. The CDR3 loop is CASRQTNGKLFF. CDR3 in DNA: TGTGCCAGCAGGCAGACAAATGGCAAACTGTTTTTT.

The chain links TRBV6-5 to TRBJ2-1; a possible D gene is TRBD2 (6 bases). CDR1 is MNHEY and CDR2 is SVGAGI in the germline V gene. The CDR3 extends over 11 amino acids. V was cut by 2 bases and J by 10 bases, with 6 bases left in between. For the CDR3, the DNA is TGTGCCAGCAGTTACGGGGGGGAGCAGTTCTTC. Protein: CASSYGGEQFF.

The gene calls are TRBV9 and TRBJ2-2; TRBD1 agrees at 7 bases. The CDR3 spans 15 residues. The V segment lost 4 bases and the J segment 1 base; nucleotides outside the gene matches: 4. Germline V gene sequence: CDR1 SGDLS, CDR2 YYNGEE. This chain's CDR3 is CASSFRQGNTGELFF. The CDR3 coding sequence is TGTGCCAGCAGCTTCCGACAGGGGAACACCGGGGAGCTGTTTTTT.

The chain couples TRBV7-8 to TRBJ1-6; D is uncertain. The CDR3 is 15 residues long. Germline V lookup: CDR1 SGHVS, CDR2 FQNEAQ. Trimming took off 6 bases at V and 5 bases at J, with 14 bases between the two ends. CDR3 in amino acids: CASRIPGGHNSPLHF. In nucleotides, the CDR3 is TGTGCCAGCAGGATCCCCGGCGGGCATAATTCACCCCTCCACTTT.